One T cell receptor (beta chain) is described in this entry. Its target is not known. The sample contains more than one DNA sequence encoding this CDR3. The CDR3 has 14 amino acids. The germline CDR1 and CDR2 sequences are SGHRS and YFSETQ. V lost 0 bases and J lost 2, with 5 bases in between. Sequenced by immunoSEQ multiplex PCR; TCRdb stores in-frame clones only, minus some. The sample comprises about 460,000 clones, roughly four fifths of which are singletons, and around 12% rests with the top ten. These data belong to a study of shared clonotypes between healthy human individuals. Study-wide results and caveats: Few donors limited the genetic and exposure-history diversity represented.

The receptor was derived from a woman between 40 and 55 years old in good health. Some clones in this sample may be carry-over from other donors' samples. V usage is TRBV5-1 and J usage is TRBJ2-2; unclear D gene. Sequencing used PBMCs. The CDR3 DNA sequence: TGCGCCAGCAGCTTGGGCGGAAACACCGGGGAGCTGTTTTTT. Protein sequence: CASSLGGNTGELFF.